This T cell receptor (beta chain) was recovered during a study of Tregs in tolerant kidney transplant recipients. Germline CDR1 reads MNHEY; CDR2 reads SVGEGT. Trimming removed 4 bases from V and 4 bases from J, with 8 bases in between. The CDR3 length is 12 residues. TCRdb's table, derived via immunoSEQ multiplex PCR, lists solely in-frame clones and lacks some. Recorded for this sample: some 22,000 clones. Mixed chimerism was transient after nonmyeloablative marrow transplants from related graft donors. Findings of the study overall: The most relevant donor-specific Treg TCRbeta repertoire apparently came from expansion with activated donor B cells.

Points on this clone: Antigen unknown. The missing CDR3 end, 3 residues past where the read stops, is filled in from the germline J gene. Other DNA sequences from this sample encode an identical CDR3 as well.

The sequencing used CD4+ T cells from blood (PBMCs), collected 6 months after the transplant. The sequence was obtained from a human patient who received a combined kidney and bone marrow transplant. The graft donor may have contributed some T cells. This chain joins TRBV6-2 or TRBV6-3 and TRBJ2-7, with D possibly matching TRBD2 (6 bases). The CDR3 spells CASSFLAYEQYF. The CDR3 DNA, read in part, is TGTGCCAGCAGTTTCCTAGCGTACGAG.